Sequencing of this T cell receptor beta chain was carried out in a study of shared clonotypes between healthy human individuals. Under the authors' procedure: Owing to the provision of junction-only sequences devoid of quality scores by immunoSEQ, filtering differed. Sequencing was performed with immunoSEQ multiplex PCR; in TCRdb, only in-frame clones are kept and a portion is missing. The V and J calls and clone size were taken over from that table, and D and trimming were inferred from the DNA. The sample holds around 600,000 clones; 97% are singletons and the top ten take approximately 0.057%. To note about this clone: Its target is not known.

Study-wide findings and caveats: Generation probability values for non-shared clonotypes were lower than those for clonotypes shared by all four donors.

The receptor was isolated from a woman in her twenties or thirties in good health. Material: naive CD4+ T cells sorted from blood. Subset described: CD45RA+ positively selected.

In DNA form, the CDR3 reads TGTGCCAGCAGTTACTCGAGGGGGGTCCAAGAGACCCAGTACTTC. Translating gives CASSYSRGVQETQYF. This chain connects TRBV6-5 to TRBJ2-5; possibly TRBD1 or TRBD2 for D (6 bases each). The V and J ends lost 0 bases and 1 base respectively, with 9 bases between them. CDR3 length: 15 amino acids. Germline lookup yields CDR1 MNHEY and CDR2 SVGAGI.